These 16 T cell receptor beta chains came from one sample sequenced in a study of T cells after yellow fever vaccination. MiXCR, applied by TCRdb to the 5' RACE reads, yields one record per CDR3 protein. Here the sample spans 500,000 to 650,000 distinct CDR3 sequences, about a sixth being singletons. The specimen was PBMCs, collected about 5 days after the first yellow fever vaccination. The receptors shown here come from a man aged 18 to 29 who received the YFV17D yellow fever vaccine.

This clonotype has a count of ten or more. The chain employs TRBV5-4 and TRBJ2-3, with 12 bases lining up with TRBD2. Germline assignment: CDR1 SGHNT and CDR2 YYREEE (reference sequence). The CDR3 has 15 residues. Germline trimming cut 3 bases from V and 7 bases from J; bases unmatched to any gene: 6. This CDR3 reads CASSSSGGDGYTQYF. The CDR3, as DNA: TGTGCCAGCAGCTCTAGCGGGGGGGACGGGTATACGCAGTATTTT.

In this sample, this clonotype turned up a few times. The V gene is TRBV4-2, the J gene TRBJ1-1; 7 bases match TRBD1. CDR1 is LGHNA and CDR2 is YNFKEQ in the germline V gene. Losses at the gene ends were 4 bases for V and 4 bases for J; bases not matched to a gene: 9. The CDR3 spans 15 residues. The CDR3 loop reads CASSRDRAESTEAFF. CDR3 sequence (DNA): TGTGCCAGCAGCCGCGACAGGGCCGAGAGCACTGAAGCTTTCTTT.

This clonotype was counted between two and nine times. The CDR3, as DNA: TGTGCCAGCAGCTTGGGGGTGACAACCTATAATTCACCCCTCCACTTT. Translating gives CASSLGVTTYNSPLHF. The gene calls are TRBV5-4 and TRBJ1-6; D is unresolved. V was cut by 0 bases and J by 2 bases, with 9 bases left in between. Germline V gene lookup returns CDR1 SGHNT and CDR2 YYREEE (reference sequence). This CDR3 comprises 16 residues.

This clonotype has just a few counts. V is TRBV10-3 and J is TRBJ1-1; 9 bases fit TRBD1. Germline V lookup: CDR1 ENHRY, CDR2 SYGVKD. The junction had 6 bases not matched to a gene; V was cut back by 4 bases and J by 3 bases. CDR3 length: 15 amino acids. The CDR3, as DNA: TGTGCCATCAGTGGACAGGGGGGTGGGGACACTGAAGCTTTCTTT. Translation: CAISGQGGGDTEAFF.

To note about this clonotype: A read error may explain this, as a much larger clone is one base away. The CDR3 DNA reads TGTGCCAGCAGCTTAGACAAGAGCACAGATACGCAGTATTTT. It yields the protein CASSLDKSTDTQYF. The rearrangement links TRBV7-9 to TRBJ2-3; D is unresolved. Looked up from germline, CDR1 is SEHNR and CDR2 is FQNEAQ (reference sequence). This CDR3 is 14 amino acids long. V dropped 1 base and J dropped 0 bases, with 5 bases sitting between them.

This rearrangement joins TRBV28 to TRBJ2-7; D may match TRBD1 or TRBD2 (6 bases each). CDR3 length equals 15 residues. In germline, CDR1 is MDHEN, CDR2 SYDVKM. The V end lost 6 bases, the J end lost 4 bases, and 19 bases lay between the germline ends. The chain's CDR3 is CASRGGHASGYEQYV. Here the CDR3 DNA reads TGTGCCAGCAGGGGGGGACACGCCTCGGGTTACGAGCAGTACGTC.

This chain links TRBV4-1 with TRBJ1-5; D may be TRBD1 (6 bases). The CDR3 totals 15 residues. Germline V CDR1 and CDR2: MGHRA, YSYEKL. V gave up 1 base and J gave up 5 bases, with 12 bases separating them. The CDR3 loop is CASSQVPGAHQPQHF. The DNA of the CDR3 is TGCGCCAGCAGCCAAGTTCCAGGGGCCCATCAGCCCCAGCATTTT.

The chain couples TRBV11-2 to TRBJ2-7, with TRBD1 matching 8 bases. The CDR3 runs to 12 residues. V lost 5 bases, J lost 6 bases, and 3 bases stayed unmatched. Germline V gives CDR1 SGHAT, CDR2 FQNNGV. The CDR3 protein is CASSRQGSEQYV. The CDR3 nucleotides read TGTGCCAGCAGCCGACAGGGGTCCGAGCAGTACGTC.

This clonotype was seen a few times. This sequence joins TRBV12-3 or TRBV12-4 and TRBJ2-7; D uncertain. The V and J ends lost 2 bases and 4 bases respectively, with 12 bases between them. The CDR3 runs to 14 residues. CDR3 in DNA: TGTGCCAGCAGTTTAATAAATTGGAGATACGAGCAGTACTTC. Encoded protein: CASSLINWRYEQYF.

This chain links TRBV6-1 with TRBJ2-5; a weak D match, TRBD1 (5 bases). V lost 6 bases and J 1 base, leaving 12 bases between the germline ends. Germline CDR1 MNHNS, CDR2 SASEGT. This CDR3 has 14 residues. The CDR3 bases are TGTGCCAGCAGCCATCGACAGATCCAAGAGACCCAGTACTTC. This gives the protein CASSHRQIQETQYF.

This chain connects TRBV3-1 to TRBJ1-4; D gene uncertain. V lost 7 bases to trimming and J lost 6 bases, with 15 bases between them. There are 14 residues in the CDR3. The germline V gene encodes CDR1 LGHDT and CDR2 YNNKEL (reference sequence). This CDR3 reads CASNPGLWDEKLFF. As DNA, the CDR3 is TGTGCCAGCAACCCAGGCCTCTGGGATGAAAAACTGTTTTTT.

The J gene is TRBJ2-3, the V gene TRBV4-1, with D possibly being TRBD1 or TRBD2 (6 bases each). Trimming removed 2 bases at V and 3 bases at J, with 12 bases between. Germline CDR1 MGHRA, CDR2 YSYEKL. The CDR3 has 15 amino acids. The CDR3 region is CASSQSGAGTDTQYF. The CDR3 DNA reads TGCGCCAGCAGCCAATCGGGGGCCGGGACAGATACGCAGTATTTT.

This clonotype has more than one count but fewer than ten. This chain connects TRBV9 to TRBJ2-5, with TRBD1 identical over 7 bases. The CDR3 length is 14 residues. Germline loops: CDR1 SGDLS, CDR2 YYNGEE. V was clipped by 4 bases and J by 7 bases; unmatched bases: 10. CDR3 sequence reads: CASSPRQGLATQYF. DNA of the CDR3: TGTGCCAGCAGCCCCCGACAGGGTTTAGCGACCCAGTACTTC.

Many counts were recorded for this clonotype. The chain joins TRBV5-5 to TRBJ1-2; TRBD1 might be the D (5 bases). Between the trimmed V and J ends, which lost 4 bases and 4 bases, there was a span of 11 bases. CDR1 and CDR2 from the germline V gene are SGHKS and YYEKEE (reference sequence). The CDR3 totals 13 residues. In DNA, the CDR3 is TGTGCCAGCAGCCTGGGACCGCTCTATGGCTACACCTTC. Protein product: CASSLGPLYGYTF.

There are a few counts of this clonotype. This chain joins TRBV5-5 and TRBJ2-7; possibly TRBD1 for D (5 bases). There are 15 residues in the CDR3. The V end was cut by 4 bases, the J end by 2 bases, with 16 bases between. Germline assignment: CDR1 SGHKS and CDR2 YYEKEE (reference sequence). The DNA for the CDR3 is TGTGCCAGCAGCCCCCGGGCTCCCAGGGCCTACGAGCAGTACGTC. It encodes CASSPRAPRAYEQYV.

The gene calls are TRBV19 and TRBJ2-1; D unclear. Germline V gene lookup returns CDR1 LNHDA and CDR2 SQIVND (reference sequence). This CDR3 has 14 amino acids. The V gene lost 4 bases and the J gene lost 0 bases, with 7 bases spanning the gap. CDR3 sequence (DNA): TGTGCCAGTAGTACCCGCCGCTCCTACAATGAGCAGTTCTTC. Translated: CASSTRRSYNEQFF.